The rows below give T cell receptor beta chains drawn from one sample of a study of shared clonotypes between healthy human individuals. Using immunoSEQ multiplex PCR, the repertoire was profiled, and TCRdb retains in-frame clones only, with some absent. Of 2 million to 2.5 million clones in the sample, approximately 94% are singletons; the top ten hold more than 0.1%. Sequencing was performed on naive CD4+ T cells sorted from blood. These receptors were taken from a man between 18 and 35 years old in good health. CDR3s include the opening cysteine and the closing phenylalanine or tryptophan. Each record gives: clone size, V gene, D gene, J gene, CDR3 DNA, CDR3 protein. A D gene is named only where the DNA matches it firmly. Size tells how often a clone was seen (once, few, many) or the class of an expanded clone, and some rows leave it out.

>.|TRBV11-2|.|TRBJ1-2
TGTGCCAGCAGCTTAGTACCAGGGAGGGAGTATGGCTACACCTTC
CASSLVPGREYGYTF
>.|TRBV7-2|.|TRBJ2-7
TGTGCCAGCAAGTTCGGAAGCGGTTCCTACGAGCAGTACTTC
CASKFGSGSYEQYF
>.|TRBV5-1|TRBD1|TRBJ2-7
TGCGCCAGCAGCTTGGTAGGGGGCGAGTACGAGCAGTACTTC
CASSLVGGEYEQYF
>.|TRBV28|.|TRBJ1-2
TGTGCCAGCAGGCCCCTGGCTTTGAGTGGCTACACCTTC
CASRPLALSGYTF
>.|TRBV5-5|.|TRBJ2-7
TGTGCCAGCAGCTTGTACGGGAACTCCTACGAGCAGTACTTC
CASSLYGNSYEQYF
>.|TRBV18|.|TRBJ2-3
TGTGCCAGCTCGACCCAGGGGGGAGATACGCAGTATTTT
CASSTQGGDTQYF
>.|TRBV4-1|.|TRBJ1-1
TGCGCCAGCAGCCAAGATTTTACCGGCCGGAACACTGAAGCTTTCTTT
CASSQDFTGRNTEAFF
>.|TRBV11-3|TRBD2|TRBJ2-1
TGTGCCAGCGGCCACCGGACTAGCGGCCTCTACAATGAGCAGTTCTTC
CASGHRTSGLYNEQFF
>.|TRBV29-1|TRBD2|TRBJ2-1
TGCAGCGTCGGATGGACTAGCGGGAGTTCCTACAATGAGCAGTTCTTC
CSVGWTSGSSYNEQFF
>.|TRBV5-1|.|TRBJ2-7
TGCGCCAGCAGCTTGGGCCACAGGGATACCTACGAGCAGTACTTC
CASSLGHRDTYEQYF
>.|TRBV9|.|TRBJ2-1
TGTGCCAGCAGCGTAGTGAGCGGGGAGCAGTTCTTC
CASSVVSGEQFF
>.|TRBV30|TRBD1|TRBJ2-3
TGTGCCTGGAGCGAGACAGGGGCAGATACGCAGTATTTT
CAWSETGADTQYF
>.|TRBV9|.|TRBJ1-3
TGTGCCAGCAGCGTAACAGGGACCTCTGGAAACACCATATATTTT
CASSVTGTSGNTIYF
>.|TRBV7-6|.|TRBJ2-2
TGTGCCAGCAGCCCCCTGGGGTCGACGAGCACCGGGGAGCTGTTTTTT
CASSPLGSTSTGELFF
>.|TRBV28|TRBD2|TRBJ2-1
TGTGCCAGCGGACGGACTAGCGGGGGGGCCCCGGTGTTCTTC
CASGRTSGGAPVFF
>.|TRBV10-1|.|TRBJ2-5
TGCGCCAGCAGTGACTACCCGGGACGGGAGACCCAGTACTTC
CASSDYPGRETQYF
>.|TRBV5-1|.|TRBJ2-7
TGCGCCAGCAGCCCAGGTAGGGAGAGAGGGGGATCCTACGAGCAGTACTTC
CASSPGRERGGSYEQYF
>.|TRBV6-5|TRBD1|TRBJ2-7
TGTGCCAGCAGTTACTCCAGGACAGGGGGCGCCGAGCAGTACTTC
CASSYSRTGGAEQYF
>.|TRBV6-1|.|TRBJ1-2
TGTGCCAGCACCCCCGACGTAGGCGGCTACACCTTC
CASTPDVGGYTF
>.|TRBV28|.|TRBJ2-7
TGTGCCAGCAGCTTACAGTACTACGAGCAGTACTTC
CASSLQYYEQYF
>once|TRBV5-4|TRBD2|TRBJ2-1
TGTGCCAGCAGCAAAGGGACTAGCGCAAATGAGCAGTTCTTC
CASSKGTSANEQFF
>.|TRBV7-2|.|TRBJ2-7
TGTGCCAGCAGCTTAGAAGTTTCCTACGAGCAGTACTTC
CASSLEVSYEQYF
>.|TRBV27|.|TRBJ1-6
TGTGCCAGCACCTCTTCGGCGAGTAGGGACTTTCGCTCACCCCTCCACTTT
CASTSSASRDFRSPLHF
>.|TRBV19|.|TRBJ2-7
TGTGCCAGTAGTACCCCTGGGGACAAGACCTACGAGCAGTACTTC
CASSTPGDKTYEQYF
>.|TRBV5-5|.|TRBJ1-2
TGTGCCAGCAGCCCCTACACGATTTTTAACTATGGCTACACCTTC
CASSPYTIFNYGYTF
>.|TRBV14|TRBD1|TRBJ1-2
TGTGCCAGCAGCCGGACAGGGGTGGGCTACACCTTC
CASSRTGVGYTF
>.|TRBV28|.|TRBJ2-7
TGTGCCAGCAGTTTACCCCCAGTGGGGATCGACGAGCAGTACTTC
CASSLPPVGIDEQYF
>.|TRBV19|.|TRBJ2-5
TGTGCCAGTAGTTTGGGGGCCGGAGAGACCCAGTACTTC
CASSLGAGETQYF
>.|TRBV5-1|.|TRBJ2-3
TGCGCCAGCAGCTTGGCAGGTCTCACAGATACGCAGTATTTT
CASSLAGLTDTQYF
>.|TRBV20-1|TRBD1|TRBJ2-5
TGCAGTGCCAGGGGGCAAGAGACCCAGTACTTC
CSARGQETQYF
>.|TRBV30|.|TRBJ1-1
TGTGCCTGGAGGGGAGAAACGGTACTAAACACTGAAGCTTTCTTT
CAWRGETVLNTEAFF
>.|TRBV2|.|TRBJ2-2
TGTGCCAGCAGCCTAAGGGCAGCGAACACCGGGGAGCTGTTTTTT
CASSLRAANTGELFF
>.|TRBV7-2|TRBD2|TRBJ2-5
TGTGCCAGCAGCCTAGCGGGGAGGGCTGCGGAGACCCAGTACTTC
CASSLAGRAAETQYF
>.|TRBV10-3|TRBD1|TRBJ2-5
TGTGCCACCGGGACCGGGACAGGGCAAGAGACCCAGTACTTC
CATGTGTGQETQYF
>.|TRBV2|TRBD2|TRBJ2-7
TGTGCCAGCAGGAGACTAGCGGCCTGGGGTAAGCAGTACTTC
CASRRLAAWGKQYF
>.|TRBV4-2|TRBD2|TRBJ2-1
TGTGCCAGCAGCCAAGAACCCAGTACTAGCGGGCCGAGCTCCTACAATGAGCAGTTCTTC
CASSQEPSTSGPSSYNEQFF
>.|TRBV6-5|.|TRBJ1-2
TGTGCCAGCAGTTACTCACAGGGCCACTATGGCTACACCTTC
CASSYSQGHYGYTF
>.|TRBV28|.|TRBJ2-7
TGTGCCAGCACCCCCCCCTTGGGAGTGGGTGCCTTC
CASTPPLGVGAF
>.|TRBV4-1|.|TRBJ1-4
TGCGCCAGCAGCGTCTACAGGGTATCTAATGAAAAACTGTTTTTT
CASSVYRVSNEKLFF
>.|TRBV7-2|.|TRBJ1-1
TGTGCCAGCAGCTTAGGGAGGGGAAACACTGAAGCTTTCTTT
CASSLGRGNTEAFF
>.|TRBV11-2|.|TRBJ2-1
TGTGCCAGCAGCTTAGGGTGGAAAGATGAGCAGTTCTTC
CASSLGWKDEQFF
>once|TRBV4-1|.|TRBJ2-4
TGCGCCAGCAGCCCCTACGGGGGACAACCCAAAAACATTCAGTACTTC
CASSPYGGQPKNIQYF
>.|TRBV6-5|.|TRBJ2-3
TGTGCCAGCCGCCACAGGACAGATACGCAGTATTTT
CASRHRTDTQYF
>.|TRBV25-1|.|TRBJ2-5
TGTGCCAGCAGTGAATATGAGGGCGGGAAGGAGACCCAGTACTTC
CASSEYEGGKETQYF
>.|TRBV10-3|.|TRBJ1-2
TGTGCCATCAGCTTCCAGGGATCCTATGGCTACACCTTC
CAISFQGSYGYTF
>.|TRBV13|.|TRBJ2-3
TGTGCCAGCAGCTTACGCGCTCCTCGCACAGATACGCAGTATTTT
CASSLRAPRTDTQYF
>once|TRBV7-2|.|TRBJ1-1
TGTGCCAGCAGCTTATTTCTGGGCTCTGAAGCTTTCTTT
CASSLFLGSEAFF
>.|TRBV2|.|TRBJ1-2
TGTGCCAGCACCTTCGAGGGGGAGGGTGGCTACACCTTC
CASTFEGEGGYTF
>.|TRBV7-2|.|TRBJ2-5
TGTGCCAGCAGCTTAGGTGTAGGGTCGGAGACCCAGTACTTC
CASSLGVGSETQYF
>.|TRBV4-1|.|TRBJ2-3
TGCGCCAGCAGCCAATCCGGAGGCAAGAACACAGATACGCAGTATTTT
CASSQSGGKNTDTQYF
>.|TRBV11-3|.|TRBJ1-6
TGTGCCAGCAGCCTAGGAGCGGATTCACCCCTCCACTTT
CASSLGADSPLHF
>.|TRBV25-1|.|TRBJ2-1
TGTGCCAGCAGTGAATTTAACAGGGTCGATGAGCAGTTCTTC
CASSEFNRVDEQFF
>.|TRBV19|.|TRBJ2-4
TGTGCCAGTAGTGCCGGTGTCGGACGGGAAGCCAAAAACATTCAGTACTTC
CASSAGVGREAKNIQYF
>.|TRBV4-3|.|TRBJ1-4
TGCGCCAGCAGCCAAGGACTGACAACTAATGAAAAACTGTTTTTT
CASSQGLTTNEKLFF
>few|TRBV30|.|TRBJ2-7
TGTGCCTGGAGTGCTACATACGAGCAGTACTTC
CAWSATYEQYF
>.|TRBV14|.|TRBJ1-6
TGTGCCAGCAGCCAAGCCTCTAATTCACTCCTCCACTTT
CASSQASNSLLHF